This note documents a single T cell receptor (beta chain) sequence. Its antigen remains unknown. Germline V gene sequence: CDR1 SGHNT, CDR2 YYREEE (reference sequence). The CDR3 totals 14 residues. V shed 5 bases, J shed 4 bases, and the junction held 8 bases outside the gene matches. The data belong to a study of cytomegalovirus exposure and HLA in healthy donors. On the study more broadly: A later analysis reported the same platform for the 110 or so validation repertoires and the approximately 700 first-cohort repertoires.

Study conclusions and caveats: Reports credit the classifier with highly specific, highly sensitive diagnosis of cytomegalovirus status. A few CMV-associated chains were confirmed in vitro to be specific for CMV antigens. The listing of some 170 TCR beta chains classed them as cytomegalovirus-associated.

Profiling relied on immunoSEQ multiplex PCR, and the TCRdb table lists in-frame clones only, not all of them. Here the sample spans 130,000 to 150,000 clones, around nine tenths being singletons. The clonotype was recovered from a woman aged 18-35 years in good health and CMV-seropositive. Sequenced material: PBMCs. The chain carries TRBV5-4 and TRBJ1-2, with 7 bases aligning to TRBD1. CDR3 residues: CASSSQGIRYGYTF. The CDR3 nucleotides read TGTGCCAGCAGTTCACAGGGGATTCGCTATGGCTACACCTTC.